Listed here are 10 T cell receptor beta chains from one sample, sequenced in a study of T-cell memory formation after mild COVID-19. TCRdb processed the 5' RACE reads anew with MiXCR; each CDR3 protein has one entry. The table lists roughly 450,000 distinct CDR3 sequences, around a sixth of them singletons, with around 12% in the top ten. Sequences were obtained from PBMCs or a T cell subset sorted from them (not recorded which). The receptors here all came from an adult woman who had mild COVID-19 (a few samples of this study predate the infection). Cell type and time point are not known.

The rearrangement joins TRBV15 to TRBJ2-5; D is ambiguous. Trimming cost V 3 bases and J 0 bases, with 11 bases left between them. The germline V gene has CDR1 LNHNV and CDR2 YYDKDF (reference sequence). The CDR3 totals 15 residues. Written as DNA, the CDR3 is TGTGCCACCAGCAGCCTTAGATCCTACCAAGAGACCCAGTACTTC. This sequence encodes CATSSLRSYQETQYF.

The rearrangement joins TRBV7-2 to TRBJ2-1, with a tentative D call TRBD2 (7 bases). Trimming removed 5 bases from V and 11 bases from J, with 19 bases in between. The CDR3 spans 14 residues. CDR1 is SGHTA and CDR2 is FQGNSA in the germline V gene. The CDR3 reads CASSEQGGEWKQFF. In nucleotides, the CDR3 is TGTGCCAGCAGCGAACAGGGAGGGGAATGGAAGCAGTTCTTC.

The rearrangement uses TRBV30 and TRBJ2-7; TRBD2 might be the D (6 bases). The CDR3 loop spans 15 amino acids. Trimming pared 3 bases from V and 2 bases from J, leaving 17 bases between. Germline values: CDR1 GTSNPN, CDR2 SVGIG (reference sequence). CDR3: CAWRFGGANPYEQYF. Here the CDR3 DNA reads TGTGCCTGGAGGTTCGGCGGGGCGAACCCCTACGAGCAGTACTTC.

This clonotype was seen only a few times. This rearrangement joins TRBV24-1 to TRBJ2-2; 9 bases fit TRBD1. V lost 4 bases and J lost 0; bases outside the gene matches: 5. Germline V gene sequence: CDR1 KGHDR, CDR2 SFDVKD. This CDR3 spans 17 amino acids. In nucleotides, the CDR3 is TGTGCCACCAGTGACCCGGGACAGGGTTCGAACACCGGGGAGCTGTTTTTT. Its translation: CATSDPGQGSNTGELFF.

V usage is TRBV5-1 and J usage is TRBJ1-2; 7 bases line up with TRBD1. Trimming took 4 bases from V and 4 from J; bases not matched to a gene: 10. There are 15 residues in the CDR3. Germline CDR1 SGHRS, CDR2 YFSETQ. The CDR3 reads CASSQDPGTAYGYTF. CDR3 DNA sequence: TGCGCCAGCAGCCAAGACCCCGGGACAGCCTATGGCTACACCTTC.

This clonotype was seen a handful of times. The chain combines TRBV9 with TRBJ2-1; tentative D call: TRBD1 (5 bases). There are 15 residues in the CDR3. V lost 3 bases, J lost 7 bases, and 17 bases lay in between. The germline V gene has CDR1 SGDLS and CDR2 YYNGEE. The DNA for the CDR3 is TGTGCCAGCAGCGAGACAGCCCACCCCGGGAATGAGCAGTTCTTC. Protein product: CASSETAHPGNEQFF.

This clonotype was found a few times. The chain has TRBV20-1 and TRBJ2-1; 11 bases fit TRBD2. The CDR3 runs 17 residues. Per germline, CDR1 DFQATT and CDR2 SNEGSKA (reference sequence). V lost 0 bases, J lost 4 bases, and 8 bases stayed unmatched. The CDR3 DNA is TGCAGTGCTAGAGATCTGACTAGCGGGAACCAATACAATGAGCAGTTCTTC. Translated: CSARDLTSGNQYNEQFF.

This clonotype came up a few times. The genes are TRBV11-2 and TRBJ2-3, with D possibly TRBD2 on 6 matching bases. CDR3 length: 15 residues. V lost 5 bases and J lost 8, with 20 bases in between. From germline, CDR1 is SGHAT and CDR2 FQNNGV. CDR3 nucleotides: TGTGCCAGCAGCCCAACCTTGGAGGGAGGTGGTACGCAGTATTTT. Translation: CASSPTLEGGGTQYF. The full variable domain, with the rest looked up from reference TRBV11-2 and TRBJ2-3, is EAGVAQSPRYKIIEKRQSVAFWCNPISGHATLYWYQQILGQGPKLLIQFQNNGVVDDSQLPKDRFSAERLKGVDSTLKIQPAKLEDSAVYLCASSPTLEGGGTQYFGPGTRLTVL.

The genes are TRBV12-3 or TRBV12-4 and TRBJ1-2, with D perhaps TRBD1 (5 bases). Trimming left V 1 base short and J 4 bases short, with 7 bases between. The CDR3 is made up of 13 amino acids. The CDR3 sequence is CASSLDGTYGYTF. CDR3 sequence (DNA): TGTGCCAGCAGTTTAGACGGGACCTATGGCTACACCTTC.

The rearrangement links TRBV12-3 or TRBV12-4 to TRBJ2-5; 8 nucleotides line up with TRBD1. The CDR3 length is 14 residues. V shed 5 bases, J shed 7 bases, and the junction held 9 bases outside the gene matches. In DNA, the CDR3 is TGTGCCAGCAGTCTTAGCGGACAGGGAAGGACCCAGTACTTC. Its protein product is CASSLSGQGRTQYF.